This T cell receptor (beta chain) was identified during a study of blood T cells in healthy people across ages. The authors ran a second PCR of about 6 to 11 cycles using a sample-barcoded 5' primer and a J-beta primer mix. MiXCR, run by TCRdb on the 5' RACE reads, gives a single entry per CDR3 protein. The sample includes 450,000 to 700,000 distinct CDR3 sequences, 25% to 30% seen only once; the top ten take around a sixth. The CDR3 has 15 amino acids. The trim removed 6 bases at V and 3 bases at J, leaving 9 bases unmatched. Per the germline V gene, CDR1 is LNHDA and CDR2 is SQIVND (reference sequence).

The rearrangement joins TRBV19 to TRBJ2-7, with TRBD1 identical over 9 bases. The sequenced sample consisted of blood. This TCR derives from a woman aged 65 to 85 in good health. The CDR3 region is CASSDRDRARYEQYF. Written as DNA, the CDR3 is TGTGCCAGTAGCGACCGGGACAGGGCCCGCTACGAGCAGTACTTC.